The 24 T cell receptor beta chains given below trace back to one sample, sequenced in a study of cytomegalovirus exposure and HLA in healthy donors. The PCR was carried out with 60 Vbeta primers and 13 Jbeta primers. This table comes from immunoSEQ multiplex PCR, and its TCRdb copy is limited to in-frame clones, with some not included. The sample carries some 170,000 clones, roughly 79% recorded once. Sequenced input: PBMCs. These receptors originate from a woman aged 50 to 65 in good health and CMV-seronegative.

Of note for this clone: One junction end disagrees with the germline gene, perhaps due to a read error. The V and J genes are TRBV10-2 and TRBJ2-7, with D tentatively TRBD1 (6 bases). Germline lookup yields CDR1 WSHSY and CDR2 SAAADI. The length of the CDR3 is 13 residues. CDR3 in amino acids: CTSSRQADYEQYF. DNA for the CDR3: TGCACCAGCTCTAGACAGGCTGACTACGAGCAGTACTTC.

The V gene is TRBV27, the J gene TRBJ2-1; D not resolved. Trimming took 0 bases from V and 9 from J, leaving 6 bases between them. CDR1 is MNHEY, CDR2 SMNVEV, per germline (reference sequence). CDR3 length: 12 amino acids. The CDR3 loop reads CASSLSGVEQFF. The CDR3 DNA sequence: TGTGCCAGCAGTTTATCAGGAGTTGAGCAGTTCTTC.

The chain combines TRBV9 with TRBJ2-2; D call uncertain. The CDR3 is 13 residues long. Germline V gene lookup returns CDR1 SGDLS and CDR2 YYNGEE. V was shortened by 4 bases and J by 0 bases, with 4 bases between the two germline ends. For the CDR3, the DNA is TGTGCCAGCAGCCATTCGAACACCGGGGAGCTGTTTTTT. Translated, it gives CASSHSNTGELFF. The full variable domain, completed using reference TRBV9 and TRBJ2-2, is DSGVTQTPKHLITATGQRVTLRCSPRSGDLSVYWYQQSLDQGLQFLIQYYNGEERAKGNILERFSAQQFPDLHSELNLSSLELGDSALYFCASSHSNTGELFFGEGSRLTVL.

V usage is TRBV9 and J usage is TRBJ1-4; D remains ambiguous. This CDR3 spans 16 amino acids. Trimming took 0 bases from V and 8 from J, leaving 17 bases between them. The germline CDR1 and CDR2 sequences are SGDLS and YYNGEE. DNA for the CDR3: TGTGCCAGCAGCGTAGGGGTTGGGCAGCGGCAGGAAAAACTGTTTTTT. Encoded protein: CASSVGVGQRQEKLFF.

The chain employs TRBV9 and TRBJ1-3; 7 nucleotides agree with TRBD1. This CDR3 has 17 residues. J was trimmed by 3 bases and V by 0 bases; bases with no gene match: 9. Germline V gives CDR1 SGDLS, CDR2 YYNGEE. CDR3 DNA: TGTGCCAGCAGCGTAGGGACAGGCAAAAAGGGTGGAAACACCATATATTTT. Translating it yields CASSVGTGKKGGNTIYF.

The CDR3 is CASSFLASSPQETQYF. CDR3 DNA sequence: TGCGCCAGCAGCTTTTTAGCTTCTAGCCCCCAAGAGACCCAGTACTTC. The chain recombines TRBV5-1 with TRBJ2-5, with D possibly matching TRBD2 (5 bases). Trimming took off 2 bases at V and 1 base at J, with 15 bases between the two ends. Germline lookup yields CDR1 SGHRS and CDR2 YFSETQ. This CDR3 has 16 residues.

The chain recombines TRBV28 with TRBJ1-2; a possible D gene is TRBD1 (5 bases). V lost 5 bases and J 8 bases, leaving 21 bases between the germline ends. The germline CDR1 and CDR2 sequences are MDHEN and SYDVKM. The CDR3 contains 15 residues. The CDR3, as DNA: TGTGCCAGCAGTCCCCCGGGGGGGACTCTGGGAGGCTACACCTTC. Its translation: CASSPPGGTLGGYTF.

V gene TRBV27 combines with J gene TRBJ2-7; TRBD2 matches at 8 bases. This CDR3 is built from 13 residues. Germline loops: CDR1 MNHEY, CDR2 SMNVEV (reference sequence). V lost 4 bases, J lost 7 bases, and 6 bases stayed unmatched. The CDR3 here is CASSYTGGREQYF. CDR3 nucleotides: TGTGCCAGCAGTTATACGGGAGGGCGGGAGCAGTACTTC.

The chain carries TRBV6-6 and TRBJ2-1; D is undetermined. The CDR3 runs to 11 residues. The V end lost 6 bases, the J end lost 7 bases, and 7 bases lay between the germline ends. The germline V gene has CDR1 MNHNY and CDR2 SVGAGI (reference sequence). CDR3 protein: CASSPRNEQFF. The DNA of the CDR3 is TGTGCCAGCAGCCCTAGAAATGAGCAGTTCTTC.

This chain uses TRBV9 with TRBJ2-3; perhaps TRBD2 as D (7 bases). Trimming took off 3 bases at V and 1 base at J, with 9 bases between the two ends. The CDR3 extends over 14 amino acids. The V gene's germline CDR1 is SGDLS and CDR2 YYNGEE. CDR3 bases: TGTGCCAGCAGCGAGGGGGGGGGCACAGATACGCAGTATTTT. Translated, it gives CASSEGGGTDTQYF.

This clone was recorded a few times. The chain couples TRBV19 to TRBJ2-2; 9 nucleotides match TRBD2. The CDR3 covers 17 residues. J lost 7 bases, V lost 3 bases, and 12 bases had no gene match. Germline lookup yields CDR1 LNHDA and CDR2 SQIVND (reference sequence). The DNA for the CDR3 is TGTGCCAGTAGTATTTCGGTCGCGGGAGGGCCCAACGGGGAGCTGTTTTTT. Protein product: CASSISVAGGPNGELFF.

V usage is TRBV7-2 and J usage is TRBJ2-3; possibly TRBD2 for D (6 bases). Trimming pared 0 bases from V and 14 bases from J, leaving 18 bases between. CDR1 is SGHTA, CDR2 FQGNSA, per germline. The CDR3 is 14 residues long. The CDR3 DNA reads TGTGCCAGCAGCTTAGCGGGGGGAGCCAGTGCCGGGTATTTT. This sequence encodes CASSLAGGASAGYF. Variable domain in full (rest from reference TRBV7-2 and TRBJ2-3): GAGVSQSPSNKVTEKGKDVELRCDPISGHTALYWYRQSLGQGLEFLIYFQGNSAPDKSGLPSDRFSAERTGGSVSTLTIQRTQQEDSAVYLCASSLAGGASAGYFGPGTRLTVL.

The rearrangement joins TRBV28 to TRBJ2-1; 9 bases map to TRBD2. The germline gives CDR1 MDHEN, CDR2 SYDVKM. The CDR3 covers 14 residues. CDR3 bases: TGTGTAGCTAGCGGGACGAGCTCCTACAATGAGCAGTTCTTC. It specifies CVASGTSSYNEQFF.

The V call is TRBV5-1, the J call TRBJ2-2; 7 nucleotides agree with TRBD1. The CDR3 spans 17 residues. Trimming cost V 6 bases and J 2 bases; bases outside gene matches: 13. Germline loops: CDR1 SGHRS, CDR2 YFSETQ. This CDR3 is CASTTLGGWGNTGELFF. Here the CDR3 DNA reads TGCGCCAGCACGACGCTAGGGGGCTGGGGCAACACCGGGGAGCTGTTTTTT.

This clone has only a few counts. The V gene is TRBV5-4, the J gene TRBJ2-7, with D uncertain. V was cut by 0 bases and J by 0 bases, with 7 bases left in between. This CDR3 has 14 amino acids. Germline CDR1 and CDR2: SGHNT and YYREEE (reference sequence). CDR3 in DNA: TGTGCCAGCAGCTTGGCGGTGAGCTCCTACGAGCAGTACTTC. Protein sequence: CASSLAVSSYEQYF.

The J gene is TRBJ2-7, the V gene TRBV29-1; 9 bases fit TRBD1. The germline V gene encodes CDR1 SQVTM and CDR2 ANQGSEA. The V segment lost 6 bases and the J segment 4 bases; nucleotides outside the gene matches: 7. This CDR3 has 13 amino acids. Here the CDR3 DNA reads TGCAGCGTCGCCGGGACAGGGCAATACGAGCAGTACTTC. It yields the protein CSVAGTGQYEQYF.

The V gene is TRBV6-5, the J gene TRBJ1-1; no clear D gene. Germline CDR1 reads MNHEY; CDR2 reads SVGAGI. With 1 base removed from V and 1 base from J, the gap between germline ends came to 7 bases. The CDR3 contains 14 residues. In nucleotides, the CDR3 is TGTGCCAGCAGTTACTACGGGAAGAACACTGAAGCTTTCTTT. Amino acid sequence: CASSYYGKNTEAFF.

The CDR3 protein is CASSLSNQGQNGYTF. CDR3 in DNA: TGTGCCAGCAGCTTATCGAATCAGGGGCAGAATGGCTACACCTTC. The chain combines TRBV11-2 with TRBJ1-2, with D perhaps matching TRBD1 (6 bases). V lost 2 bases and J lost 6, with 16 bases in between. The CDR3 is made up of 15 amino acids. Per the germline V gene, CDR1 is SGHAT and CDR2 is FQNNGV.

The V gene is TRBV7-2, the J gene TRBJ2-7; tentative D call: TRBD1 (5 bases). Per germline, CDR1 SGHTA and CDR2 FQGNSA. CDR3 length: 14 residues. Trimming took 5 bases from V and 3 from J, leaving 14 bases between them. The CDR3 nucleotides read TGTGCCAGCAGCCGTCAGGGCGGAAACTACGAGCAGTACTTC. It is translated as CASSRQGGNYEQYF.

This clone was counted a single time. The chain combines TRBV10-3 with TRBJ2-1; 16 positions agree with TRBD2. V gave up 8 bases and J gave up 0 bases; unmatched junction bases: 4. The CDR3 runs 17 residues. CDR1 and CDR2 from the germline V gene are ENHRY and SYGVKD. CDR3 region: CAIGTSGGVTSYNEQFF. The CDR3 nucleotides read TGTGCCATCGGGACTAGCGGGGGGGTAACCTCCTACAATGAGCAGTTCTTC.

The V call is TRBV5-4, the J call TRBJ1-2, with D possibly matching TRBD1 (5 bases). The CDR3 runs to 15 residues. The germline V gene encodes CDR1 SGHNT and CDR2 YYREEE (reference sequence). Trimming removed 4 bases from V and 4 bases from J, with 17 bases in between. CDR3 sequence: CASSTPNQGGYGYTF. DNA for the CDR3: TGTGCCAGCAGCACGCCCAACCAGGGCGGCTATGGCTACACCTTC.

The gene calls are TRBV19 and TRBJ2-5; TRBD1 matches at 9 bases. This CDR3 spans 14 amino acids. The V gene end was trimmed by 3 bases and the J gene end by 5 bases; junction bases not matched to a gene: 4. CDR1 is LNHDA and CDR2 is SQIVND in the germline V gene (reference sequence). The CDR3 spells CASSINRGQETQYF. The CDR3 bases are TGTGCCAGTAGTATCAACAGGGGGCAGGAGACCCAGTACTTC.

This clone was seen a few times. The chain is built from TRBV2 and TRBJ1-5, with TRBD1 as a possible D gene (6 bases). This CDR3 region has 15 residues. V was pared by 0 bases and J by 4 bases, with 10 bases between. In germline, CDR1 is SNHLY, CDR2 FYNNEI. CDR3 amino acids: CASSEAGTQNQPQHF. The CDR3 DNA is TGTGCCAGCAGTGAAGCCGGGACACAAAATCAGCCCCAGCATTTT.

The chain carries TRBV18 and TRBJ2-7; D might be TRBD2 (5 bases). The CDR3 loop spans 14 amino acids. The germline CDR1 and CDR2 sequences are KGHSH and LQKENI. The ends were cut back, 6 bases at V and 5 bases at J, with 17 bases in the middle. The CDR3 is CASSLNSGNHEQYF. CDR3 in DNA: TGTGCCAGCTCTCTAAACTCGGGGAATCACGAGCAGTACTTC.